This entry concerns a single TCR beta chain. Its antigen is currently unknown. The source of the sample is a study of graft-versus-host responses after intestinal transplantation. This table comes from immunoSEQ multiplex PCR, and its TCRdb copy is limited to in-frame clones, with some not included. Of 95,000 to 110,000 clones listed, 80% to 95% are singletons. The input for sequencing was unstimulated CD8+ T cells sorted from spleen or lymph node cells, taken before intestinal transplant. The receptor's source is a human donor who received an intestinal transplant.

CDR3 coding DNA: TGTGCCAGCAGTTTACGGAAGGGGGGTCCGGGGGTAGATGGCTACACCTTC. Amino acid sequence: CASSLRKGGPGVDGYTF. The J gene is TRBJ1-2, the V gene TRBV27; TRBD1 might be the D (6 bases). The CDR3 runs 17 residues. The V gene lost 2 bases and the J gene lost 6 bases, with 22 bases spanning the gap. Germline V gene sequence: CDR1 MNHEY, CDR2 SMNVEV (reference sequence).